This T cell receptor (beta chain) was identified in a study of response to subunit inactivated influenza vaccine. General study points: The authors suggested that few new T cells are recruited per seasonal influenza vaccination.

TCRdb independently ran MiXCR on the RT-PCR reads; one entry per CDR3 protein. The table includes 550,000 to 650,000 distinct CDR3 sequences, about 10% detected once. This CDR3 contains 14 residues. In germline, CDR1 is LGHNA, CDR2 YSLEER. The V and J ends lost 4 bases and 7 bases respectively, with 14 bases between them. A note on this clonotype: Its cognate antigen is unknown.

This TCR was recovered from a man aged 50 to 59 who received an inactivated influenza vaccine. The source material was PBMCs from blood, sampled on the day of vaccination. The rearrangement joins TRBV4-3 to TRBJ2-1; the D is unclear. The CDR3 DNA follows: TGCGCCAGCAGCCTGGAACGGAACCGTAATGAGCAGTTCTTC. Translation gives CASSLERNRNEQFF.